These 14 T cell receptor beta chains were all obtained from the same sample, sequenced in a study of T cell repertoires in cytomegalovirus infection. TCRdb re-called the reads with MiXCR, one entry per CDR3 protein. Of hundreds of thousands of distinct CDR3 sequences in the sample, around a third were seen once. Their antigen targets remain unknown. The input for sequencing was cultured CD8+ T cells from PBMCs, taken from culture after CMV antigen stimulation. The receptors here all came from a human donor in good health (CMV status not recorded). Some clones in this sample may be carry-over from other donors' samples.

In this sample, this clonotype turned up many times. The CDR3 DNA follows: TGTGCCAGCAGGCGGGGGGGGTACAATGAGCAGTTCTTC. As protein: CASRRGGYNEQFF. The chain uses TRBV7-2 and TRBJ2-1, with TRBD2 matching 9 bases. CDR3 length equals 13 residues. Trimming cost V 6 bases and J 4 bases; bases outside gene matches: 1. The germline gives CDR1 SGHTA, CDR2 FQGNSA. The full variable domain, rest sourced from reference TRBV7-2 and TRBJ2-1, is GAGVSQSPSNKVTEKGKDVELRCDPISGHTALYWYRQSLGQGLEFLIYFQGNSAPDKSGLPSDRFSAERTGGSVSTLTIQRTQQEDSAVYLCASRRGGYNEQFFGPGTRLTVL.

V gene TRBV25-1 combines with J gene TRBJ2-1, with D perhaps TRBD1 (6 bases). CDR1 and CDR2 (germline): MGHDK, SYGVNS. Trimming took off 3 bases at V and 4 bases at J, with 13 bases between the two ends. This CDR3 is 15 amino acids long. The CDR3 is CASSETGDLYNEQFF. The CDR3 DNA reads TGTGCCAGCAGTGAGACAGGCGATCTGTACAATGAGCAGTTCTTC.

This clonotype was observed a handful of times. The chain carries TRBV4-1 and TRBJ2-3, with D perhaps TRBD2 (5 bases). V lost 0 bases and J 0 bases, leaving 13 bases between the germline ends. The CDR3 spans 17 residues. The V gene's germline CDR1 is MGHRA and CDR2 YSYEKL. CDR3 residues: CASSQEGAGHSTDTQYF. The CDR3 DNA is TGCGCCAGCAGCCAAGAAGGCGCGGGCCATAGCACAGATACGCAGTATTTT.

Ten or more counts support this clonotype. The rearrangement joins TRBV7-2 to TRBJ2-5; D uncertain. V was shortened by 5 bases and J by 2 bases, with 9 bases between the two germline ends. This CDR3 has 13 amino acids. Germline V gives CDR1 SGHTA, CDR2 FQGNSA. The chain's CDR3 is CASSTPGQETQYF. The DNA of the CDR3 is TGTGCCAGCAGCACCCCAGGTCAAGAGACCCAGTACTTC.

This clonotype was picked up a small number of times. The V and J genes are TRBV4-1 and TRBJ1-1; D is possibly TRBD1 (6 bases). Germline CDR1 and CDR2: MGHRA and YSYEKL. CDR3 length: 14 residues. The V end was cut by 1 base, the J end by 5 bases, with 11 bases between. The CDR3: CASSQVTGWTEAFF. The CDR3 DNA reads TGCGCCAGCAGCCAAGTCACAGGGTGGACTGAAGCTTTCTTT.

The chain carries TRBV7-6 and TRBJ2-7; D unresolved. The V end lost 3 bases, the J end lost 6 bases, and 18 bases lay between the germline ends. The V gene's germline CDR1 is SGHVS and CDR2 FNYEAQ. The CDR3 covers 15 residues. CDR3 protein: CASSLERHGPGEQYV. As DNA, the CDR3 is TGTGCCAGCAGCTTGGAGAGACACGGCCCGGGCGAGCAGTACGTC.

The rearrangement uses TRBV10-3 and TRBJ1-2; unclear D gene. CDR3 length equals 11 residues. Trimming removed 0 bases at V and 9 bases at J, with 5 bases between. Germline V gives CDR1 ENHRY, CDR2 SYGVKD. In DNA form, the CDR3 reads TGTGCCATCAGTGAGTCTAGGAGCTACACCTTC. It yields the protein CAISESRSYTF.

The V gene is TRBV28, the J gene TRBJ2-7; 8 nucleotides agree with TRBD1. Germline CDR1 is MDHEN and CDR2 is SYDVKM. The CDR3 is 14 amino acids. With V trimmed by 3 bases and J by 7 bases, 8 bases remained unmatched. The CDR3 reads CASSFKDRAREQYV. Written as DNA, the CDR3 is TGTGCCAGCAGTTTTAAGGACAGGGCTCGGGAGCAGTACGTC.

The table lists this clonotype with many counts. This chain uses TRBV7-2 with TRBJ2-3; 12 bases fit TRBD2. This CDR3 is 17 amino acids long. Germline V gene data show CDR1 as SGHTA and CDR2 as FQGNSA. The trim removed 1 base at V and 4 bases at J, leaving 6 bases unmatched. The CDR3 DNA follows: TGTGCCAGCAGCTTAGGTCTAGCGGGGGGGTTGTCAGATACGCAGTATTTT. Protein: CASSLGLAGGLSDTQYF.

CDR3 loop: CASSGGVRPEAFF. As DNA, the CDR3 is TGTGCCAGCAGCGGGGGGGTTCGGCCTGAAGCTTTCTTT. The gene calls are TRBV12-3 or TRBV12-4 and TRBJ1-1; TRBD1 might be the D (5 bases). The CDR3 runs 13 residues. Trimming removed 6 bases at V and 6 bases at J, with 14 bases between.

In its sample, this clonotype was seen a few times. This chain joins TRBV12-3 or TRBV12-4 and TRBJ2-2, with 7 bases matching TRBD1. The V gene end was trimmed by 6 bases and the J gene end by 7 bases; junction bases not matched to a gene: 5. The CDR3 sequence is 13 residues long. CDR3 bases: TGTGCCAGCAGCCTTACAGGGGACGGGGAGCTGTTTTTT. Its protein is CASSLTGDGELFF.

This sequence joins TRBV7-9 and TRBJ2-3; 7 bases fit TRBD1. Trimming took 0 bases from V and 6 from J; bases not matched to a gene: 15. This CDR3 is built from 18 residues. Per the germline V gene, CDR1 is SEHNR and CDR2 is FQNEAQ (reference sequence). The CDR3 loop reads CASSLAVLQGMRFDTQYF. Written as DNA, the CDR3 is TGTGCCAGCAGCTTAGCGGTTTTACAGGGGATGCGTTTTGATACGCAGTATTTT. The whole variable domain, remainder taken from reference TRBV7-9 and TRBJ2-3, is DTGVSQNPRHKITKRGQNVTFRCDPISEHNRLYWYRQTLGQGPEFLTYFQNEAQLEKSRLLSDRFSAERPKGSFSTLEIQRTEQGDSAMYLCASSLAVLQGMRFDTQYFGPGTRLTVL.

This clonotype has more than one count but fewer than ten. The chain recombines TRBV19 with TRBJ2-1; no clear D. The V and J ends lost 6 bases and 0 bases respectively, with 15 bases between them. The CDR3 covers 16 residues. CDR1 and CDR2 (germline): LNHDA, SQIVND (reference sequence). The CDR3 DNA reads TGTGCCAGTAGCAAATTTATACTCGACTCCTACAATGAGCAGTTCTTC. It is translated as CASSKFILDSYNEQFF.

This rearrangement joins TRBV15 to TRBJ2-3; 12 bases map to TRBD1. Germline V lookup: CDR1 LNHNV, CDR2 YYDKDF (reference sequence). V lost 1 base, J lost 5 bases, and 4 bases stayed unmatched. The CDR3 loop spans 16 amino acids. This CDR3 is CATSRAGTGGRDTQYF. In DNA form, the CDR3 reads TGTGCCACCAGCAGAGCCGGGACAGGGGGCCGAGATACGCAGTATTTT.